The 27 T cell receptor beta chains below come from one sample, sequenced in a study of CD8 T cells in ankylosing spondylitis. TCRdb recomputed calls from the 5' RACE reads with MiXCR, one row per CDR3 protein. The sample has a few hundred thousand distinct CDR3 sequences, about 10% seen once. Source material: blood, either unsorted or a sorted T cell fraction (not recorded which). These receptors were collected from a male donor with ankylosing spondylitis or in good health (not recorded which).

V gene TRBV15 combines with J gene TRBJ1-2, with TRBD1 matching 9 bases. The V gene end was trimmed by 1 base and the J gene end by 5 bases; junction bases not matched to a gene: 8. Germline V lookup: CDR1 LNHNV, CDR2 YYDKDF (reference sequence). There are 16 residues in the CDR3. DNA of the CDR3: TGTGCCACCAGCAGAGGGGGGACAGGGAGTCTATATGGCTACACCTTC. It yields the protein CATSRGGTGSLYGYTF.

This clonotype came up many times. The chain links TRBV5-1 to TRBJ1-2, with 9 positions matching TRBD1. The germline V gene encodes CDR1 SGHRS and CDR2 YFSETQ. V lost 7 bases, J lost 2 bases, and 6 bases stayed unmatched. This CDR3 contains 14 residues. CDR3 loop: CASRGDRVNYGYTF. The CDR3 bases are TGCGCCAGCCGTGGGGACAGGGTGAACTATGGCTACACCTTC.

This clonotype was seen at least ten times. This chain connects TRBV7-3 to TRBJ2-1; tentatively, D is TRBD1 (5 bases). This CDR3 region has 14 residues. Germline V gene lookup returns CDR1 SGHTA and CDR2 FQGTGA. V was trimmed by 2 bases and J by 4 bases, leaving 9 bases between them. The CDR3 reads CASSLLGEYNEQFF. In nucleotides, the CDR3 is TGTGCCAGCAGCTTATTAGGGGAATACAATGAGCAGTTCTTC.

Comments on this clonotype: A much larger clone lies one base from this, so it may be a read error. The CDR3 coding sequence is TGTGCCAGCAGCTTAGCGAGGCTTGGGTGCACAGATACGCAGTATTTT. It encodes CASSLARLGCTDTQYF. The chain uses TRBV7-8 and TRBJ2-3; D remains ambiguous. The CDR3 runs 16 residues. Germline V gene data show CDR1 as SGHVS and CDR2 as FQNEAQ. V lost 0 bases to trimming and J lost 1 base, with 11 bases between them.

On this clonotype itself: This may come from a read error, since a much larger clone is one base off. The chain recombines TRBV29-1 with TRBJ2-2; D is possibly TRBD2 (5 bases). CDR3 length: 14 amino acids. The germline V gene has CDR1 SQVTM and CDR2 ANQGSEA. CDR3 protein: CSVEQTKNTGEPFF. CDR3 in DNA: TGCAGCGTTGAGCAGACTAAGAACACCGGGGAGCCGTTTTTT.

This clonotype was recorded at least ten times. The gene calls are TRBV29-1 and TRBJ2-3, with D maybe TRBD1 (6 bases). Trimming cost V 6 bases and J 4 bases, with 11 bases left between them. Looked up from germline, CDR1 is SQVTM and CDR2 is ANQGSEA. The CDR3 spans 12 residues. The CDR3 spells CSVKQGPDTQYF. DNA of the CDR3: TGCAGCGTCAAACAGGGCCCAGATACGCAGTATTTT.

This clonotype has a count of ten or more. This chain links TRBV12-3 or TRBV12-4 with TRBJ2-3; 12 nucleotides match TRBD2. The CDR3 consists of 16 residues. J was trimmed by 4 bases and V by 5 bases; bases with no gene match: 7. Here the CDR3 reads CASSPGLAGPADTQYF. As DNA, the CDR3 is TGTGCCAGCAGTCCCGGACTAGCGGGGCCTGCAGATACGCAGTATTTT.

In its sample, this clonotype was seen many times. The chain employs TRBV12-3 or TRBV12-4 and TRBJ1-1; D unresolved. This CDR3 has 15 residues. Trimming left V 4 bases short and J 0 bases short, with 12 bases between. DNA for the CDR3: TGTGCCAGCAGTTGGGAACAAGCAGTGAACACTGAAGCTTTCTTT. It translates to CASSWEQAVNTEAFF.

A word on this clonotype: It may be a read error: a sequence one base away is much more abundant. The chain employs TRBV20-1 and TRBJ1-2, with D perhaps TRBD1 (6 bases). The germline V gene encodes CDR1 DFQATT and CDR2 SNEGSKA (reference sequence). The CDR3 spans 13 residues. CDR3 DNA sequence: TGCATTGCGCGACAGGCCCTTGGCTATGGCTACACCTTC. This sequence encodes CIARQALGYGYTF.

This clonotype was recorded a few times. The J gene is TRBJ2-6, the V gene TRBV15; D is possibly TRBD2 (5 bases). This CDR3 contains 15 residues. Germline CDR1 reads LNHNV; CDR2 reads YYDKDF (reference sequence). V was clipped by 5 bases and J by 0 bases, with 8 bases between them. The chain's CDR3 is CATSVRDSGANVLTF. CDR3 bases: TGTGCCACCAGCGTCCGGGACTCTGGGGCCAACGTCCTGACTTTC.

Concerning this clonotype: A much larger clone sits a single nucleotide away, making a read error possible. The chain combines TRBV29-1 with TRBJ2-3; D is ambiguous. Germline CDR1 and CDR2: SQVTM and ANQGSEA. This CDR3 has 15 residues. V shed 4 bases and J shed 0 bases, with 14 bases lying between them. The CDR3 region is CSVGGIGISTDTQYF. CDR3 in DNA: TGCAGCGTTGGAGGAATTGGGATAAGCACAGATACGCAGTATTTT.

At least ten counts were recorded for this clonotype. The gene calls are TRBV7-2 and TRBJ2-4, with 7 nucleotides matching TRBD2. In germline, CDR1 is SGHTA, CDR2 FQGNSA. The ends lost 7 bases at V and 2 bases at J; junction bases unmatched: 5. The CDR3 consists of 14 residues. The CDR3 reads CASTTGGTKNIQYF. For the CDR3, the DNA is TGTGCCAGCACCACGGGGGGAACCAAAAACATTCAGTACTTC.

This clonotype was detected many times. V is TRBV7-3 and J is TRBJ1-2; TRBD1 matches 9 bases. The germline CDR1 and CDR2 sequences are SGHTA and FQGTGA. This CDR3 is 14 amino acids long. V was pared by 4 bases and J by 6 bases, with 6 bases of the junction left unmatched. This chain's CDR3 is CASSSGQGENGYTF. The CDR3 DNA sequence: TGTGCCAGCAGCTCGGGACAGGGTGAGAATGGCTACACCTTC.

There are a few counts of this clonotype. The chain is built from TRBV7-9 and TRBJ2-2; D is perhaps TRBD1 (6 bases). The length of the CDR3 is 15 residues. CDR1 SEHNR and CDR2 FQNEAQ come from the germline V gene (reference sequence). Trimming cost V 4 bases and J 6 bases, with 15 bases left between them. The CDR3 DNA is TGTGCCAGCAGCTCCGGGACAAATTATGCCGGGGAGCTGTTTTTT. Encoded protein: CASSSGTNYAGELFF.

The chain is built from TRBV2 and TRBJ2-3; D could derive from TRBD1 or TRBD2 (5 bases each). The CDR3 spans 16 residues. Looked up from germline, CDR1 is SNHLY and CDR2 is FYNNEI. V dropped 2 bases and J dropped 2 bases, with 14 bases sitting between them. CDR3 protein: CASSEFEGFSTDTQYF. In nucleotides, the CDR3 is TGTGCCAGCAGTGAATTTGAGGGGTTTTCCACAGATACGCAGTATTTT.

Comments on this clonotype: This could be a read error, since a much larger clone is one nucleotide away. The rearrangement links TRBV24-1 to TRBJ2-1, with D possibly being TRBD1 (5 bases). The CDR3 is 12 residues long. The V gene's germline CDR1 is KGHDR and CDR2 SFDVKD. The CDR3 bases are TGTTCCACCAGTGATCCCCAGGGAGAGCAGTTCTTC. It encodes CSTSDPQGEQFF.

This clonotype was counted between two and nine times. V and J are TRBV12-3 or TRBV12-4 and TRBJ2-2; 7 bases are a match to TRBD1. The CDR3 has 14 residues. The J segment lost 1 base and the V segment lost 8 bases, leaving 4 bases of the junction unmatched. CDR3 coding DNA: TGTGCCAGCCAGGGACAGTTGAACACCGGGGAGCTGTTTTTT. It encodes CASQGQLNTGELFF.

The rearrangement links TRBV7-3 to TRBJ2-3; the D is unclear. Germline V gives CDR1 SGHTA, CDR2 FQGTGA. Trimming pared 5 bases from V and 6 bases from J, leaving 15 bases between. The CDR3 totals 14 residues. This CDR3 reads CASSPTRFSDTQYF. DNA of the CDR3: TGTGCCAGCAGCCCGACCCGATTTTCGGATACGCAGTATTTT.

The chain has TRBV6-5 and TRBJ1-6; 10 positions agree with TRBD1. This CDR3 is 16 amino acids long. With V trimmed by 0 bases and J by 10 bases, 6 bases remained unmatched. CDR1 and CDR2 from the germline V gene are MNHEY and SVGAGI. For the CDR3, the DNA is TGTGCCAGCAGTTACTCGGGACAGGGGTTCGGCTCACCCCTCCACTTT. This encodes CASSYSGQGFGSPLHF.

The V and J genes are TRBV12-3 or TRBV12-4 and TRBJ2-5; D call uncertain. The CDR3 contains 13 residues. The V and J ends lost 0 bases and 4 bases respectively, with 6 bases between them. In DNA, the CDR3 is TGTGCCAGCAGTTTAGCGCACGGAGAGACCCAGTACTTC. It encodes CASSLAHGETQYF.

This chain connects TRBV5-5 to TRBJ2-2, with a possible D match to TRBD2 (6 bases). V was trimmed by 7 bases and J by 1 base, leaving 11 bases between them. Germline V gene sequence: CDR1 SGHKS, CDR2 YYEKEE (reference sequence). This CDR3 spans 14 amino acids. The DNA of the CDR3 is TGTGCCAGCGGAGGGGACGGGAACACCGGGGAGCTGTTTTTT. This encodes CASGGDGNTGELFF.

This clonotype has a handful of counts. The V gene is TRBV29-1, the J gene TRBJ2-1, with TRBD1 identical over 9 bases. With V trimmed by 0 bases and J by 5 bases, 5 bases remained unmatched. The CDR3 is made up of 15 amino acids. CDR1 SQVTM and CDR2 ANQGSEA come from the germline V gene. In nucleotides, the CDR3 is TGCAGCGTTGAAGAAAGACAGGGGGGCGACAATGAGCAGTTCTTC. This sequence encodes CSVEERQGGDNEQFF.

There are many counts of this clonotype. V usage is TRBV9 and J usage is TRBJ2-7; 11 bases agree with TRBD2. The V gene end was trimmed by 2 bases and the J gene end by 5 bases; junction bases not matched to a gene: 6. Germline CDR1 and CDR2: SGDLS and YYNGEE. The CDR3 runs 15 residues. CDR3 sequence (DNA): TGTGCCAGCAGCGTGATAGGACTAGCGGGCGACGAGCAGTACTTC. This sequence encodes CASSVIGLAGDEQYF. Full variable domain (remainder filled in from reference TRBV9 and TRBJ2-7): DSGVTQTPKHLITATGQRVTLRCSPRSGDLSVYWYQQSLDQGLQFLIQYYNGEERAKGNILERFSAQQFPDLHSELNLSSLELGDSALYFCASSVIGLAGDEQYFGPGTRLTVT.

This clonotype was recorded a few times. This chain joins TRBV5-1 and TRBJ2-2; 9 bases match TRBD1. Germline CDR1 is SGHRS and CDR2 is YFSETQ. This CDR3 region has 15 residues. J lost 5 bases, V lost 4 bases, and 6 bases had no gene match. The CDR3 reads CASSPGQGFTGELFF. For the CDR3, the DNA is TGCGCCAGCAGCCCCGGACAGGGGTTTACCGGGGAGCTGTTTTTT.

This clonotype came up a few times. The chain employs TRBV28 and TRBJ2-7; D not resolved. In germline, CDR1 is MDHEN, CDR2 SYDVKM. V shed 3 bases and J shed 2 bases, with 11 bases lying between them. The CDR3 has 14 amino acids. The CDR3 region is CASSFRTITYEQYF. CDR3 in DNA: TGTGCCAGCAGTTTTAGGACCATAACCTACGAGCAGTACTTC.

The CDR3 nucleotides are TGTGCCAGCAGCCAAGCAGTCGGTGCTGAAGAGACCCAGTACTTC. It is translated as CASSQAVGAEETQYF. This chain joins TRBV4-2 and TRBJ2-5, with no clear D. With 1 base removed from V and 3 bases from J, the gap between germline ends came to 12 bases. This CDR3 has 15 amino acids. Germline V gives CDR1 LGHNA, CDR2 YNFKEQ.

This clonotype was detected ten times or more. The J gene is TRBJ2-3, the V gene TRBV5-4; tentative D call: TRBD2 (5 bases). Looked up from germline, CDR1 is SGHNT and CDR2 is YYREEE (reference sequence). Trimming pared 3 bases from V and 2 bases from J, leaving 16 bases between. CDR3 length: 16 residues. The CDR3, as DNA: TGTGCCAGCAGCTCGGAACCCGACGGACTCACAGATACGCAGTATTTT. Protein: CASSSEPDGLTDTQYF.